The 8 T cell receptor beta chains listed next were all sequenced from one sample in a study of blood T cells in healthy people across ages. The second PCR ran roughly 6 to 12 cycles with a sample-barcoded 5' primer and J-beta primers. TCRdb reanalysed the 5' RACE reads using MiXCR and keeps one entry per CDR3 protein. This sample has roughly 800,000 distinct CDR3 sequences; 58% occur once, and the top ten carry about 20%. Material for sequencing was blood. The receptors were sampled from a young man in good health.

This clonotype has just a few counts. The chain recombines TRBV29-1 with TRBJ2-7; 9 bases are a match to TRBD1. The V gene end was trimmed by 7 bases and the J gene end by 6 bases; junction bases not matched to a gene: 7. The length of the CDR3 is 12 residues. CDR1 SQVTM and CDR2 ANQGSEA come from the germline V gene. CDR3 residues: CSARTGEREQYF. DNA of the CDR3: TGCAGCGCCAGGACAGGGGAGCGCGAGCAGTACTTC.

The rearrangement joins TRBV6-5 to TRBJ2-3, with a weak D call TRBD2 (5 bases). Per germline, CDR1 MNHEY and CDR2 SVGAGI. The CDR3 has 15 residues. Trimming took off 8 bases at V and 0 bases at J, with 15 bases between the two ends. The DNA of the CDR3 is TGTGCCAGCCTTAGGGCGGGCACGAGCACAGATACGCAGTATTTT. Amino acid sequence: CASLRAGTSTDTQYF.

The chain is built from TRBV30 and TRBJ2-7; 7 nucleotides line up with TRBD2. The CDR3 is made up of 14 amino acids. Trimming removed 3 bases from V and 3 bases from J; junction bases left unmatched: 8. Looked up from germline, CDR1 is GTSNPN and CDR2 is SVGIG (reference sequence). The CDR3, as DNA: TGTGCCTGGAGCGTAGCCAGCGGGGACTACGAGCAGTACTTC. Its protein is CAWSVASGDYEQYF.

This sequence joins TRBV30 and TRBJ1-1; unclear D gene. This CDR3 contains 13 residues. Germline loops: CDR1 GTSNPN, CDR2 SVGIG (reference sequence). The germline V and J ends were trimmed by 4 bases and 1 base, with 10 bases remaining between them. The CDR3 reads CAWMEQRNTEAFF. CDR3 in DNA: TGTGCCTGGATGGAACAAAGGAACACTGAAGCTTTCTTT.

The sample holds a few counts of this clonotype. The rearrangement links TRBV5-1 to TRBJ2-7; no reliable D call. The germline V and J ends were trimmed by 3 bases and 2 bases, with 9 bases remaining between them. CDR1 is SGHRS, CDR2 YFSETQ, per germline. The length of the CDR3 is 13 residues. CDR3 loop: CASSSLGTYEQYF. The DNA of the CDR3 is TGCGCCAGCAGCTCTCTAGGGACCTACGAGCAGTACTTC.

This chain connects TRBV7-2 to TRBJ2-7, with 8 bases lining up with TRBD1. This CDR3 is built from 15 residues. J was trimmed by 1 base and V by 6 bases; bases with no gene match: 8. Germline V gene sequence: CDR1 SGHTA, CDR2 FQGNSA. The chain's CDR3 is CASSRQGSFSYEQYF. The CDR3 nucleotides read TGTGCCAGCAGTCGACAGGGGAGTTTTTCCTACGAGCAGTACTTC.

This clonotype has only one observation. This rearrangement joins TRBV27 to TRBJ2-7; 14 bases are a match to TRBD2. CDR1 and CDR2 (germline): MNHEY, SMNVEV (reference sequence). The CDR3 consists of 15 residues. With V trimmed by 5 bases and J by 5 bases, 5 bases remained unmatched. This CDR3 is CASSAGTSGSHEQYF. CDR3 nucleotides: TGTGCCAGCAGTGCCGGGACTAGCGGGAGCCACGAGCAGTACTTC.

This chain's CDR3 is CASSLGSGKADTQYF. For the CDR3, the DNA is TGTGCCAGCAGCTTGGGTAGCGGGAAGGCAGATACGCAGTATTTT. The chain joins TRBV5-5 to TRBJ2-3, with 8 nucleotides matching TRBD2. The CDR3 loop spans 15 amino acids. The germline V gene has CDR1 SGHKS and CDR2 YYEKEE (reference sequence). The V segment lost 0 bases and the J segment 4 bases; nucleotides outside the gene matches: 4.